The 9 T cell receptor beta chains presented below share a single source sample, sequenced in a study of cytomegalovirus exposure and HLA in healthy donors. This PCR relied on a set of 60 Vbeta primers and 13 Jbeta primers. The assay was immunoSEQ multiplex PCR, and TCRdb's table has in-frame clones only and misses some. The sample carries around 190,000 clones, about 81% recorded once. The sequenced sample consisted of PBMCs. These receptors originate from a man aged 25 to 45 in good health and CMV-seropositive.

This clone was detected a few times. This chain joins TRBV9 and TRBJ2-5; 7 bases line up with TRBD1. The CDR3 has 16 residues. The ends lost 0 bases at V and 4 bases at J; junction bases unmatched: 9. Germline CDR1 is SGDLS and CDR2 is YYNGEE. The CDR3 DNA sequence: TGTGCCAGCAGCGTAGTTCCGGGGCCAGGGGGAGAGACCCAGTACTTC. Its translation is CASSVVPGPGGETQYF.

The chain has TRBV19 and TRBJ2-3, with D tentatively TRBD1 (6 bases). Germline values: CDR1 LNHDA, CDR2 SQIVND (reference sequence). This CDR3 has 14 amino acids. Trimming left V 5 bases short and J 2 bases short, with 11 bases between. The CDR3 spells CASSVRDITDTQYF. DNA of the CDR3: TGTGCCAGTAGTGTCCGGGACATCACAGATACGCAGTATTTT.

This chain joins TRBV4-1 and TRBJ1-5; D is unresolved. V lost 0 bases and J 1 base, leaving 10 bases between the germline ends. Germline-derived CDR1 and CDR2 are MGHRA and YSYEKL. The CDR3 length is 16 residues. The CDR3 DNA sequence: TGCGCCAGCAGCCAAGATCATCCGGGGAGCAATCAGCCCCAGCATTTT. Its protein is CASSQDHPGSNQPQHF.

DNA of the CDR3: TGTGCCAGTAGTCCCACCGGGCAAGAGACCCAGTACTTC. Translating it yields CASSPTGQETQYF. The V call is TRBV19, the J call TRBJ2-5; D gene ambiguous. Germline CDR1 is LNHDA and CDR2 is SQIVND (reference sequence). Trimming removed 5 bases at V and 2 bases at J, with 9 bases between. The CDR3 is 13 residues long.

There are a few counts of this clone. The chain employs TRBV6-5 and TRBJ2-5; 8 nucleotides line up with TRBD2. V gave up 5 bases and J gave up 5 bases; unmatched junction bases: 7. Per the germline V gene, CDR1 is MNHEY and CDR2 is SVGAGI. The CDR3 spans 14 residues. Here the CDR3 reads CASSGLSGGETQYF. The CDR3 nucleotides are TGTGCCAGCAGTGGGCTGTCGGGGGGGGAGACCCAGTACTTC.

The chain carries TRBV7-6 and TRBJ1-6, with D uncertain. V shed 4 bases and J shed 3 bases, with 4 bases lying between them. Germline V gives CDR1 SGHVS, CDR2 FNYEAQ. This CDR3 contains 13 residues. The CDR3 loop is CASSSYYNSPLHF. The DNA of the CDR3 is TGTGCCAGCAGCTCCTACTATAATTCACCCCTCCACTTT.

V is TRBV2 and J is TRBJ2-1; 8 bases line up with TRBD2. Germline CDR1 SNHLY, CDR2 FYNNEI. The CDR3 has 14 amino acids. V shed 8 bases, J shed 3 bases, and the junction held 6 bases outside the gene matches. CDR3 loop: CASGPGLDYNEQFF. The CDR3 DNA sequence: TGTGCCAGCGGTCCGGGACTAGACTACAATGAGCAGTTCTTC. The full variable domain, completed using reference TRBV2 and TRBJ2-1, is EPEVTQTPSHQVTQMGQEVILRCVPISNHLYFYWYRQILGQKVEFLVSFYNNEISEKSEIFDDQFSVERPDGSNFTLKIRSTKLEDSAMYFCASGPGLDYNEQFFGPGTRLTVL.

The genes are TRBV5-1 and TRBJ2-7, with 8 positions matching TRBD2. Trimming took 8 bases from V and 2 from J; bases not matched to a gene: 18. CDR3 length: 17 amino acids. From germline, CDR1 is SGHRS and CDR2 YFSETQ. This CDR3 reads CASRVTYGGGTAYEQYF. The CDR3 nucleotides are TGCGCCAGTCGGGTAACGTACGGGGGGGGAACCGCCTACGAGCAGTACTTC. Supplemented by reference TRBV5-1 and TRBJ2-7, the full variable domain reads KAGVTQTPRYLIKTRGQQVTLSCSPISGHRSVSWYQQTPGQGLQFLFEYFSETQRNKGNFPGRFSGRQFSNSRSEMNVSTLELGDSALYLCASRVTYGGGTAYEQYFGPGTRLTVT.

The chain recombines TRBV30 with TRBJ1-3; D gene uncertain. V shed 0 bases and J shed 0 bases, with 9 bases lying between them. The CDR3 loop spans 15 amino acids. Germline CDR1 GTSNPN, CDR2 SVGIG (reference sequence). CDR3 amino acids: CAWSVLYSSGNTIYF. CDR3 nucleotides: TGTGCCTGGAGTGTACTCTACAGCTCTGGAAACACCATATATTTT.